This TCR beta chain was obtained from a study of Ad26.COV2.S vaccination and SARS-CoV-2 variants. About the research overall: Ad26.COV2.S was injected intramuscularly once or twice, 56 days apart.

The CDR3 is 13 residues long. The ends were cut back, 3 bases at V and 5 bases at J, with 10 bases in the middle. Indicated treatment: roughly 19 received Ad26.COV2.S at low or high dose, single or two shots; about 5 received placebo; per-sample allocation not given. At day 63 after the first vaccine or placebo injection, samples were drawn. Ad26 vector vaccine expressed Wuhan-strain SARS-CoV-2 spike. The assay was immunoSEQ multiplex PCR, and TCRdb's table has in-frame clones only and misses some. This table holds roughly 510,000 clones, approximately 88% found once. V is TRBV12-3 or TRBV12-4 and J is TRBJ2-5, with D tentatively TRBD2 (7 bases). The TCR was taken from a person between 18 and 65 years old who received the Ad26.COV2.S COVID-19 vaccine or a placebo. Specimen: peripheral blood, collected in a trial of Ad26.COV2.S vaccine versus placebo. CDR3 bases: TGTGCCAGCAGTTTCAAGGGGGGGGAGACCCAGTACTTC. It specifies CASSFKGGETQYF.